This T cell receptor (beta chain) was profiled in a study of blood T cells in healthy people across ages. General study points: CMV infection status of these donors was not known.

This clonotype has a handful of counts. Its antigen remains unknown. Alongside a J-beta primer mix, a sample-barcoded 5' primer served in a second PCR lasting roughly 6 to 12 cycles. TCRdb re-derived calls from the 5' RACE reads in MiXCR, one entry per CDR3 protein. The sample has some 860,000 distinct CDR3 sequences; roughly three fifths are singletons. The draw of peripheral blood yielded roughly 9.4 milliliters from each donor. Trimming removed 4 bases from V and 5 bases from J, with 8 bases in between. Germline lookup yields CDR1 MNHEY and CDR2 SVGAGI. The length of the CDR3 is 13 residues. The J gene is TRBJ1-4, the V gene TRBV6-5; the D is unclear. Sample: blood. This TCR was sampled from a man aged 35-49 years in good health. The CDR3 DNA reads as TGTGCCAGCAGTTTTAGGGCAAATGAAAAACTGTTTTTT. As protein: CASSFRANEKLFF.